A selection of T cell receptor beta chains follows, all from one sample in a study of naive and memory T cell subsets. TCRdb re-called the UMI-ligation and nested PCR reads with MiXCR, one entry per CDR3 protein. Among 100,000 to 150,000 distinct CDR3 sequences listed, 35% to 40% were seen once. Sequencing used central memory CD4+ T cells from blood. The receptors originated from a human donor in good health. CDR3s include the opening cysteine and the closing phenylalanine or tryptophan. Each record gives: V gene, clone size, J gene, CDR3 protein. Clone size, where shown, is once, few, many, or a class for clones that have expanded.

v_call: TRBV6-2/TRBV6-3
clone_size: .
j_call: TRBJ2-1
cdr3_aa: CASSFSGRWDEQFF

v_call: TRBV28
clone_size: once
j_call: TRBJ1-1
cdr3_aa: CASSPEKLTGRRRF

v_call: TRBV10-3
clone_size: .
j_call: TRBJ2-1
cdr3_aa: CAISGGGVSYNEQFF

v_call: TRBV7-2
clone_size: .
j_call: TRBJ1-5
cdr3_aa: CASSPYGSPQHF

v_call: TRBV6-1
clone_size: .
j_call: TRBJ1-1
cdr3_aa: CASSERRGATEAFF

v_call: TRBV7-9
clone_size: .
j_call: TRBJ2-1
cdr3_aa: CASSLVGREGLEFF

v_call: TRBV5-1
clone_size: .
j_call: TRBJ2-1
cdr3_aa: CASSLDRAHNEQFF

v_call: TRBV5-1
clone_size: .
j_call: TRBJ2-5
cdr3_aa: CASSSASALGRETQYF

v_call: TRBV29-1
clone_size: .
j_call: TRBJ1-6
cdr3_aa: CSVRTGLSSPLHF

v_call: TRBV20-1
clone_size: .
j_call: TRBJ2-7
cdr3_aa: CSARDPRTATYEQYF

v_call: TRBV5-6
clone_size: few
j_call: TRBJ2-5
cdr3_aa: CASSWTGAGVETQYF

v_call: TRBV6-2/TRBV6-3
clone_size: .
j_call: TRBJ2-5
cdr3_aa: CASLGLAGARETQYF

v_call: TRBV29-1
clone_size: .
j_call: TRBJ1-5
cdr3_aa: CSVEGKGAGYSNQPQHF

v_call: TRBV5-1
clone_size: few
j_call: TRBJ2-1
cdr3_aa: CASSLGRAGGYNEQFF

v_call: TRBV12-3/TRBV12-4
clone_size: .
j_call: TRBJ1-1
cdr3_aa: CASRKGSVNTEAFF

v_call: TRBV20-1
clone_size: .
j_call: TRBJ2-7
cdr3_aa: CSARRAGVGSYEQYF

v_call: TRBV27
clone_size: many
j_call: TRBJ2-7
cdr3_aa: CASSSLLHDFDRRVEQYF

v_call: TRBV5-4
clone_size: few
j_call: TRBJ2-1
cdr3_aa: CASSPGTYNEQFF

v_call: TRBV28
clone_size: .
j_call: TRBJ1-6
cdr3_aa: CASTPSGPAAPLHF

v_call: TRBV7-9
clone_size: .
j_call: TRBJ1-5
cdr3_aa: CASSSYSSQPQHF

v_call: TRBV24-1
clone_size: .
j_call: TRBJ2-1
cdr3_aa: CATSGTSGNHYSYNEQFF

v_call: TRBV12-3/TRBV12-4
clone_size: .
j_call: TRBJ1-1
cdr3_aa: CASSRYRGTSEAFF

v_call: TRBV6-6
clone_size: few
j_call: TRBJ2-7
cdr3_aa: CASSPGTVTYEQYF

v_call: TRBV4-1
clone_size: .
j_call: TRBJ2-7
cdr3_aa: CASSQEWEAYEQYF

v_call: TRBV20-1
clone_size: .
j_call: TRBJ1-6
cdr3_aa: CSARDPGYNSPLHF

v_call: TRBV10-3
clone_size: few
j_call: TRBJ1-3
cdr3_aa: CAIREWTGSGNTIYF

v_call: TRBV29-1
clone_size: few
j_call: TRBJ2-5
cdr3_aa: CSVVRAGERRETQYF

v_call: TRBV7-2
clone_size: few
j_call: TRBJ2-7
cdr3_aa: CASSLVAGDIYEQYF

v_call: TRBV14
clone_size: many
j_call: TRBJ2-2
cdr3_aa: CASSQVMTGGELFF

v_call: TRBV29-1
clone_size: few
j_call: TRBJ2-4
cdr3_aa: CSVVTGTGGSGKNIQYF

v_call: TRBV5-1
clone_size: .
j_call: TRBJ2-7
cdr3_aa: CASSKDRGPYEQYF

v_call: TRBV6-1
clone_size: .
j_call: TRBJ1-5
cdr3_aa: CASSLRYSNQPQHF

v_call: TRBV10-3
clone_size: .
j_call: TRBJ1-6
cdr3_aa: CAISNTGAAYNSPLHF

v_call: TRBV5-1
clone_size: once
j_call: TRBJ2-5
cdr3_aa: CASSPITGSRETQYF

v_call: TRBV3-1
clone_size: .
j_call: TRBJ2-7
cdr3_aa: CASSQGRHSYEQYF

v_call: TRBV4-1
clone_size: .
j_call: TRBJ2-5
cdr3_aa: CASSQGPGQGQETQYF

v_call: TRBV29-1
clone_size: .
j_call: TRBJ2-1
cdr3_aa: CSVYPAGGTYNEQFF

v_call: TRBV18
clone_size: few
j_call: TRBJ2-1
cdr3_aa: CASSRDPYNEQFF

v_call: TRBV24-1
clone_size: .
j_call: TRBJ2-2
cdr3_aa: CATSDPSGGPDTGELFF

v_call: TRBV18
clone_size: .
j_call: TRBJ2-7
cdr3_aa: CASSREGSVVDEQYF

v_call: TRBV6-1
clone_size: .
j_call: TRBJ1-2
cdr3_aa: CASSEWGYTF

v_call: TRBV25-1
clone_size: .
j_call: TRBJ1-2
cdr3_aa: CASSLSTGYGYTF

v_call: TRBV20-1
clone_size: many
j_call: TRBJ2-1
cdr3_aa: CSATGASGTRWQFF

v_call: TRBV9
clone_size: .
j_call: TRBJ1-1
cdr3_aa: CASSAGGEAEAFF

v_call: TRBV20-1
clone_size: .
j_call: TRBJ2-5
cdr3_aa: CSASPPQSRQETQYF

v_call: TRBV6-1
clone_size: .
j_call: TRBJ2-7
cdr3_aa: CASMRTTRGSYEQYF

v_call: TRBV7-9
clone_size: few
j_call: TRBJ2-5
cdr3_aa: CASSLGTGEGETQYF

v_call: TRBV11-2
clone_size: .
j_call: TRBJ2-2
cdr3_aa: CASSLFTAGVRTGELFF

v_call: TRBV29-1
clone_size: few
j_call: TRBJ2-1
cdr3_aa: CSVAWSSYNEQFF

v_call: TRBV28
clone_size: many
j_call: TRBJ2-7
cdr3_aa: CASSLHIGMGSYEQYF

v_call: TRBV6-2/TRBV6-3
clone_size: .
j_call: TRBJ1-5
cdr3_aa: CATGVGRLTPHYSNQPQHF

v_call: TRBV5-1
clone_size: .
j_call: TRBJ2-1
cdr3_aa: CASSWTSGSLSSYNEQFF

v_call: TRBV7-7
clone_size: few
j_call: TRBJ2-1
cdr3_aa: CASSPGTSGRVNEQFF

v_call: TRBV6-5
clone_size: .
j_call: TRBJ1-5
cdr3_aa: CASSSRGSGGNQPQHF

v_call: TRBV5-1
clone_size: .
j_call: TRBJ2-1
cdr3_aa: CASFKAGSNEQFF

v_call: TRBV11-2
clone_size: .
j_call: TRBJ2-1
cdr3_aa: CASSLAGQGWNEQFF

v_call: TRBV12-5
clone_size: few
j_call: TRBJ1-3
cdr3_aa: CASGLVQPENTIYF

v_call: TRBV6-5
clone_size: .
j_call: TRBJ1-1
cdr3_aa: CASSYGRYTEAFF